The 26 T cell receptor beta chains below come from one sample, sequenced in a study of CD8 T cells in ankylosing spondylitis. TCRdb passed the 5' RACE reads through MiXCR, listing each CDR3 protein once. Of about 33,000 distinct CDR3 sequences detected, 12% to 15% appear once; the ten largest clones hold 30% to 40%. The sequenced sample consisted of blood. The source is a male donor with ankylosing spondylitis or in good health (not recorded which).

J is TRBJ2-3 and V is TRBV27; the D call may be TRBD1 or TRBD2 (5 bases each). V lost 5 bases to trimming and J lost 5 bases, with 26 bases between them. The CDR3 loop spans 18 amino acids. Germline values: CDR1 MNHEY, CDR2 SMNVEV (reference sequence). CDR3 DNA: TGTGCCAGCAGTCCAGCCCCGGGACGGGCCTCAGGTTTAGATACGCAGTATTTT. Translation gives CASSPAPGRASGLDTQYF.

V gene TRBV12-3 or TRBV12-4 combines with J gene TRBJ2-2; no firm D call. The germline V and J ends were trimmed by 6 bases and 4 bases, with 9 bases remaining between them. CDR3 length: 13 residues. The CDR3 DNA is TGTGCCAGCAGGGATGGTGGCACCGGGGAGCTGTTTTTT. This codes for CASRDGGTGELFF.

The rearrangement uses TRBV29-1 and TRBJ1-5, with 10 bases identical to TRBD1. Looked up from germline, CDR1 is SQVTM and CDR2 is ANQGSEA. This CDR3 contains 14 residues. The V segment lost 6 bases and the J segment 2 bases; nucleotides outside the gene matches: 4. The CDR3 loop is CSVGTGEGNQPQHF. CDR3 DNA: TGCAGCGTCGGGACAGGGGAGGGCAATCAGCCCCAGCATTTT.

This chain joins TRBV10-3 and TRBJ2-3; D is possibly TRBD1 or TRBD2 (5 bases each). This CDR3 has 16 amino acids. CDR1 is ENHRY and CDR2 is SYGVKD in the germline V gene. V lost 9 bases and J 1 base, leaving 20 bases between the germline ends. CDR3 sequence (DNA): TGTGCCATAAACCGGGACCCGAGAGGTGGCACAGATACGCAGTATTTT. Residues: CAINRDPRGGTDTQYF.

This chain uses TRBV10-2 with TRBJ2-3; D unresolved. Per the germline V gene, CDR1 is WSHSY and CDR2 is SAAADI. The CDR3 totals 14 residues. The germline V and J ends were trimmed by 6 bases and 2 bases, with 12 bases remaining between them. The CDR3 is CASRGFSITDTQYF. The CDR3 DNA is TGCGCCAGCAGGGGGTTTAGCATCACAGATACGCAGTATTTT.

This clonotype has more than one count but fewer than ten. The V call is TRBV20-1, the J call TRBJ1-1; TRBD1 is a possible D gene (5 bases). Germline assignment: CDR1 DFQATT and CDR2 SNEGSKA (reference sequence). Trimming left V 8 bases short and J 4 bases short, with 14 bases between. There are 12 residues in the CDR3. The CDR3 spells CSLTRGGTEAFF. The CDR3 DNA follows: TGCAGTCTCACCCGGGGGGGCACTGAAGCTTTCTTT.

The CDR3 loop is CASNADRYSYEQYF. CDR3 DNA: TGTGCCAGCAATGCGGACAGGTACTCCTACGAGCAGTACTTC. J is TRBJ2-7 and V is TRBV2; 7 bases align to TRBD1. The V segment lost 7 bases and the J segment 0 bases; nucleotides outside the gene matches: 6. Germline CDR1 SNHLY, CDR2 FYNNEI. The CDR3 has 14 amino acids.

The V gene is TRBV5-1, the J gene TRBJ2-2; D unresolved. Trimming took 7 bases from V and 4 from J, leaving 14 bases between them. The CDR3 sequence is 14 residues long. The germline V gene encodes CDR1 SGHRS and CDR2 YFSETQ. The CDR3 region is CASSTARVTGELFF. CDR3 nucleotides: TGCGCCAGCTCAACGGCGCGAGTCACCGGGGAGCTGTTTTTT.

The V and J genes are TRBV5-6 and TRBJ2-1, with 11 bases aligning to TRBD2. Trimming took 2 bases from V and 9 from J; bases not matched to a gene: 7. The CDR3 is 15 residues long. From germline, CDR1 is SGHDT and CDR2 YYEEEE. CDR3 loop: CASSLLTSGIREQFF. The CDR3 DNA reads TGTGCCAGCAGCTTATTGACTAGCGGGATACGTGAGCAGTTCTTC.

The table lists this clonotype with a few counts. This chain links TRBV5-6 with TRBJ1-4, with 7 bases identical to TRBD1. J lost 0 bases, V lost 4 bases, and 3 bases had no gene match. The CDR3 extends over 15 amino acids. Germline assignment: CDR1 SGHDT and CDR2 YYEEEE. The CDR3 spells CASSPRGTTNEKLFF. Here the CDR3 DNA reads TGTGCCAGCAGCCCCAGGGGGACAACTAATGAAAAACTGTTTTTT. Full variable domain (missing parts from reference TRBV5-6 and TRBJ1-4): DAGVTQSPTHLIKTRGQQVTLRCSPKSGHDTVSWYQQALGQGPQFIFQYYEEEERQRGNFPDRFSGHQFPNYSSELNVNALLLGDSALYLCASSPRGTTNEKLFFGSGTQLSVL.

The genes are TRBV28 and TRBJ2-5, with D hard to call. Germline V lookup: CDR1 MDHEN, CDR2 SYDVKM. V dropped 4 bases and J dropped 2 bases, with 8 bases sitting between them. This CDR3 has 13 residues. CDR3 region: CASSSELQETQYF. The CDR3 DNA is TGTGCCAGCAGTTCAGAGCTTCAAGAGACCCAGTACTTC.

The table lists this clonotype with a few counts. This chain connects TRBV20-1 to TRBJ2-3; TRBD2 agrees at 7 bases. Trimming cost V 4 bases and J 2 bases; bases outside gene matches: 6. CDR3 length: 14 residues. Per germline, CDR1 DFQATT and CDR2 SNEGSKA (reference sequence). The CDR3, as DNA: TGCAGTGCTAAAGTGGGAGGGCTCACAGATACGCAGTATTTT. This encodes CSAKVGGLTDTQYF.

The rearrangement uses TRBV7-9 and TRBJ2-3; 7 bases line up with TRBD2. This CDR3 comprises 14 residues. V was pared by 8 bases and J by 2 bases, with 7 bases of the junction left unmatched. Germline CDR1 and CDR2: SEHNR and FQNEAQ (reference sequence). Here the CDR3 reads CASAASGNTDTQYF. CDR3 in DNA: TGTGCCAGCGCGGCTAGCGGTAACACAGATACGCAGTATTTT.

This clonotype has only a few counts. This chain joins TRBV5-1 and TRBJ2-3, with 11 bases identical to TRBD1. V lost 5 bases, J lost 5 bases, and 7 bases stayed unmatched. The germline CDR1 and CDR2 sequences are SGHRS and YFSETQ. The CDR3 totals 15 residues. CDR3: CASSPDRGPRDTQYF. The DNA for the CDR3 is TGCGCCAGCAGTCCGGACAGGGGGCCCAGAGATACGCAGTATTTT.

This chain connects TRBV27 to TRBJ2-7; 10 bases map to TRBD2. Germline V gene data show CDR1 as MNHEY and CDR2 as SMNVEV (reference sequence). The CDR3 covers 15 residues. The V segment lost 4 bases and the J segment 3 bases; nucleotides outside the gene matches: 6. The CDR3 sequence: CASSWASGSIYEQYF. CDR3 sequence (DNA): TGTGCCAGCAGTTGGGCTAGCGGGAGTATCTACGAGCAGTACTTC.

This clonotype came up a few times. This chain connects TRBV13 to TRBJ1-4; TRBD1 is a possible D gene (5 bases). The CDR3 has 15 amino acids. Germline-derived CDR1 and CDR2 are PRHDT and FYEKMQ (reference sequence). V lost 3 bases to trimming and J lost 7 bases, with 15 bases between them. CDR3 DNA sequence: TGTGCCAGCAGCTTTTCCCCAGGGCGAGGTGAAAAACTGTTTTTT. Its protein product is CASSFSPGRGEKLFF.

CDR3 in DNA: TGCGCCAGCAGCCAACAGGGTTCAGAGACCCAGTACTTC. Residues: CASSQQGSETQYF. The chain uses TRBV4-3 and TRBJ2-5, with D tentatively TRBD1 (5 bases). V was pared by 2 bases and J by 4 bases, with 8 bases between. The germline V gene encodes CDR1 LGHNA and CDR2 YSLEER. This CDR3 has 13 residues.

This clonotype was seen a handful of times. The chain has TRBV7-2 and TRBJ2-4, with D unclear. Trimming took 2 bases from V and 5 from J, leaving 10 bases between them. This CDR3 is built from 14 residues. CDR1 and CDR2 from the germline V gene are SGHTA and FQGNSA. DNA for the CDR3: TGTGCCAGCAGCTTAAGTCCGGCGGAAAACATTCAGTACTTC. It is translated as CASSLSPAENIQYF.

The rearrangement links TRBV28 to TRBJ2-2; D is unclear. V lost 3 bases to trimming and J lost 5 bases, with 10 bases between them. The CDR3 spans 14 residues. Germline V gives CDR1 MDHEN, CDR2 SYDVKM. The CDR3 region has the DNA TGTGCCAGCAGTTTTCGTGTTGGGACCGGGGAGCTGTTTTTT. This codes for CASSFRVGTGELFF.

In this sample, this clonotype turned up a few times. V usage is TRBV4-3 and J usage is TRBJ2-2; D uncertain. Trimming took 1 base from V and 6 from J, leaving 6 bases between them. The CDR3 runs 13 residues. Germline V lookup: CDR1 LGHNA, CDR2 YSLEER. This CDR3 is CASSQVFAGELFF. CDR3 nucleotides: TGCGCCAGCAGCCAAGTTTTTGCCGGGGAGCTGTTTTTT.

Only a few counts were recorded for this clonotype. The chain joins TRBV12-3 or TRBV12-4 to TRBJ2-7; no clear D. V was shortened by 2 bases and J by 0 bases, with 5 bases between the two germline ends. The CDR3 is made up of 13 amino acids. Here the CDR3 reads CASSLFDSYEQYF. Written as DNA, the CDR3 is TGTGCCAGCAGTTTATTCGACTCCTACGAGCAGTACTTC.

This clonotype came up a few times. The gene calls are TRBV29-1 and TRBJ2-1; possibly TRBD2 for D (6 bases). Germline CDR1 SQVTM, CDR2 ANQGSEA. The CDR3 consists of 13 residues. With 5 bases removed from V and 1 base from J, the gap between germline ends came to 9 bases. CDR3: CSVRRGSYNEQFF. The CDR3, as DNA: TGCAGCGTTCGGCGGGGATCCTACAATGAGCAGTTCTTC.

This clonotype was recorded at least ten times. The V and J genes are TRBV27 and TRBJ2-4; D not resolved. Germline V gene sequence: CDR1 MNHEY, CDR2 SMNVEV (reference sequence). The ends were cut back, 6 bases at V and 0 bases at J, with 12 bases in the middle. CDR3 length: 15 residues. CDR3 region: CASSRNTVAKNIQYF. The CDR3 DNA follows: TGTGCCAGCAGCCGAAACACGGTAGCCAAAAACATTCAGTACTTC.

This clonotype was seen only a few times. J is TRBJ2-6 and V is TRBV6-6, with a possible D match to TRBD1 (6 bases). The V end was cut by 7 bases, the J end by 0 bases, with 19 bases between. Germline V CDR1 and CDR2: MNHNY, SVGAGI (reference sequence). The CDR3 totals 18 residues. The CDR3 DNA sequence: TGTGCCAGCATTTCCCGGCCGGGACAATCCTCTGGGGCCAACGTCCTGACTTTC. It codes for CASISRPGQSSGANVLTF.

This clonotype was counted only a few times. The chain combines TRBV29-1 with TRBJ2-1; the match to TRBD2 covers 14 bases. The CDR3 spans 15 residues. Trimming at V came to 6 bases and at J to 10 bases, leaving 11 bases not matched to a gene. In germline, CDR1 is SQVTM, CDR2 ANQGSEA. CDR3 region: CSVPETGLAGVEQFF. For the CDR3, the DNA is TGCAGCGTCCCTGAAACGGGACTAGCGGGAGTCGAGCAGTTCTTC.

The V gene is TRBV20-1, the J gene TRBJ2-1; D is unclear. This CDR3 contains 11 residues. CDR1 is DFQATT and CDR2 is SNEGSKA in the germline V gene (reference sequence). V was pared by 3 bases and J by 6 bases, with 6 bases between. The CDR3 bases are TGCAGTGCTAGTATCGGCAATGAGCAGTTCTTC. Protein product: CSASIGNEQFF.